This T cell receptor (beta chain) was found in a study of T-cell reconstitution after alpha-beta-depleted transplantation in children. Whole-study results and caveats: One year after transplant, T-cell counts and diversity came mostly from newly produced T cells. As was reported, about two months after transplant, alpha-beta T cells came from several hundred expanded graft clones. After transplant, high TCRbeta diversity at day 60 in some patients arose from surviving recipient T cells and thymic progenitors.

Construction of the TCRbeta library involved unique molecular identifiers. MiXCR, run by TCRdb on the PCR reads, gives a single entry per CDR3 protein. The table includes about 590,000 distinct CDR3 sequences, 13% detected once. Comments on this clonotype: The antigen is unknown.

Germline V gene sequence: CDR1 SEHNR, CDR2 FQNEAQ (reference sequence). The CDR3 has 17 residues. V was trimmed by 5 bases and J by 1 base, leaving 18 bases between them. This sample comprised PBMCs, mostly from graft donor cells, obtained 360 days after TCRalphabeta/CD19-depleted stem cell transplant. The chain employs TRBV7-9 and TRBJ2-1; D gene unclear. The clonotype was recovered from a male patient younger than 18 who had a stem cell transplant for acute myeloid leukemia, so the T cells may come from the graft donor. The DNA for the CDR3 is TGTGCCAGCAGCAAAAGTGCGTCTCTAAGGTCCTACAATGAGCAGTTCTTC. It translates to CASSKSASLRSYNEQFF.